This T cell receptor beta chain was observed in a study of identical twins. This clonotype was observed a few times. No antigen is known for it. Germline V gene data show CDR1 as MGHRA and CDR2 as YSYEKL. Trimming removed 2 bases at V and 5 bases at J, with 21 bases between. The CDR3 totals 17 residues. Study results and caveats: Models underestimated TCR alpha sharing (out-of-frame) in monozygotic twins. Cord blood beta clonotypes that were abundant carried fewer insertions, and memory repertoires showed no such trend.

TCRdb ran MiXCR on the 5' RACE reads and lists one entry per CDR3 protein. Of about 280,000 distinct CDR3 sequences in the sample, about 8% were seen once. The same sample was also used in a study of yellow fever vaccine responses in identical twins.

Sequenced: memory (CD45RO+) T cells sorted from blood. This chain connects TRBV4-1 to TRBJ1-1; D remains unclear. This clonotype originated in a woman aged 18-35 years in good health. CDR3 loop: CASSQSSEKRGWTEAFF. For the CDR3, the DNA is TGCGCCAGCAGCCAAAGTAGTGAAAAGCGGGGATGGACTGAAGCTTTCTTT.